These 22 T cell receptor beta chains came from one sample sequenced in a study of T-cell memory formation after mild COVID-19. TCRdb independently ran MiXCR on the 5' RACE reads; one entry per CDR3 protein. The data hold about 390,000 distinct CDR3 sequences, with over 20% observed a single time. Sequencing input: PBMCs or a T cell subset sorted from them (not recorded which). The source of these receptors is an adult woman who had mild COVID-19 (a few samples of this study predate the infection). Cell type and time point are not known.

V usage is TRBV3-1 and J usage is TRBJ1-5; TRBD1 matches 10 bases. CDR1 and CDR2 (germline): LGHDT, YNNKEL (reference sequence). Unmatched junction bases numbered 7, after V lost 4 bases and J lost 7 bases. The CDR3 has 15 amino acids. CDR3 amino acids: CASSRDRTGGQPQHF. Here the CDR3 DNA reads TGTGCCAGCAGCCGAGACCGGACAGGGGGACAGCCCCAGCATTTT. Variable domain in full (rest from reference TRBV3-1 and TRBJ1-5): DTAVSQTPKYLVTQMGNDKSIKCEQNLGHDTMYWYKQDSKKFLKIMFSYNNKELIINETVPNRFSPKSPDKAHLNLHINSLELGDSAVYFCASSRDRTGGQPQHFGDGTRLSIL.

This clonotype showed up just a few times. V is TRBV15 and J is TRBJ1-4; D is possibly TRBD1 (6 bases). V lost 0 bases and J 1 base, leaving 18 bases between the germline ends. The CDR3 has 19 residues. Per germline, CDR1 LNHNV and CDR2 YYDKDF (reference sequence). The CDR3 DNA reads as TGTGCCACCAGCAGAGAGAGGGGGACCACCATCTTAACTAATGAAAAACTGTTTTTT. Translated: CATSRERGTTILTNEKLFF. Together with reference TRBV15 and TRBJ1-4, the CDR3 gives the full variable domain: DAMVIQNPRYQVTQFGKPVTLSCSQTLNHNVMYWYQQKSSQAPKLLFHYYDKDFNNEADTPDNFQSRRPNTSFCFLDIRSPGLGDTAMYLCATSRERGTTILTNEKLFFGSGTQLSVL.

The rearrangement joins TRBV5-6 to TRBJ1-2; D possibly corresponds to TRBD1 (5 bases). V lost 4 bases and J lost 2, with 12 bases in between. The CDR3 sequence is 14 residues long. In germline, CDR1 is SGHDT, CDR2 YYEEEE. CDR3 bases: TGTGCCAGCAGCCGCCGTGGGGGGAACTATGGCTACACCTTC. Translated, it gives CASSRRGGNYGYTF.

This clonotype turned up a few times. The rearrangement links TRBV7-6 to TRBJ2-3; a weak D match, TRBD2 (5 bases). The V and J ends lost 6 bases and 2 bases respectively, with 21 bases between them. This CDR3 has 17 residues. CDR1 is SGHVS and CDR2 is FNYEAQ in the germline V gene. This CDR3 is CASSPAGPGIPTDTQYF. CDR3 DNA sequence: TGTGCCAGCAGTCCCGCGGGCCCCGGGATCCCCACAGATACGCAGTATTTT.

This clonotype came up many times. Germline is not matched at one junction end, which may reflect a read error. The CDR3: CASRPATGAFF. The CDR3 DNA follows: TGTGCATCGAGACCGGCCACTGGAGCTTTCTTT. The V call is TRBV2, the J call TRBJ1-1; D call uncertain. This CDR3 has 11 amino acids. Germline-derived CDR1 and CDR2 are SNHLY and FYNNEI.

This clonotype was counted only a few times. The chain recombines TRBV2 with TRBJ1-1; D is unclear. V gave up 4 bases and J gave up 4 bases, with 10 bases separating them. CDR3 size: 13 residues. Germline assignment: CDR1 SNHLY and CDR2 FYNNEI. The CDR3 is CASSVAQITEAFF. CDR3 nucleotides: TGTGCCAGCAGTGTTGCACAGATCACTGAAGCTTTCTTT.

This chain joins TRBV19 and TRBJ1-6; 8 positions agree with TRBD1. The trim removed 5 bases at V and 9 bases at J, leaving 6 bases unmatched. This CDR3 region has 14 residues. CDR1 is LNHDA and CDR2 is SQIVND in the germline V gene (reference sequence). The DNA of the CDR3 is TGTGCCAGTAGTTCCGACAGGGGCCGTTCACCCCTCCACTTT. Protein product: CASSSDRGRSPLHF.

CDR3 protein: CASSKGNTGELFF. In DNA form, the CDR3 reads TGCGCCAGCAGCAAGGGGAACACCGGGGAGCTGTTTTTT. The chain employs TRBV5-1 and TRBJ2-2, with D unresolved. This CDR3 is built from 13 residues. The germline CDR1 and CDR2 sequences are SGHRS and YFSETQ. V lost 4 bases and J lost 1, with 5 bases in between.

The chain recombines TRBV29-1 with TRBJ2-2; D might be TRBD1 or TRBD2, each matching 5 bases. CDR1 is SQVTM and CDR2 is ANQGSEA in the germline V gene. V was trimmed by 6 bases and J by 0 bases, leaving 11 bases between them. The CDR3 runs to 14 residues. In DNA, the CDR3 is TGCAGCGTCACCGGGACGGCGAACACCGGGGAGCTGTTTTTT. Its translation is CSVTGTANTGELFF.

This clonotype was counted ten times or more. The chain couples TRBV3-1 to TRBJ2-7; 10 bases are shared with TRBD1. Germline lookup yields CDR1 LGHDT and CDR2 YNNKEL (reference sequence). The ends lost 4 bases at V and 4 bases at J; junction bases unmatched: 19. CDR3 length: 19 residues. In nucleotides, the CDR3 is TGTGCCAGCAGCCGCCCTGATGCTCTGACAGGGGGCAGAACTTACGAGCAGTACTTC. This encodes CASSRPDALTGGRTYEQYF.

The rearrangement uses TRBV3-1 and TRBJ2-3; perhaps D is TRBD1 or TRBD2 (5 bases each). With 4 bases removed from V and 3 bases from J, the gap between germline ends came to 14 bases. CDR1 and CDR2 (germline): LGHDT, YNNKEL (reference sequence). The CDR3 is made up of 15 amino acids. The CDR3 nucleotides are TGTGCCAGCAGCCTGGGGACCCCAGTAACAGATACGCAGTATTTT. It yields the protein CASSLGTPVTDTQYF.

The rearrangement links TRBV4-3 to TRBJ1-2, with D tentatively TRBD1 (6 bases). The CDR3 runs to 15 residues. CDR1 and CDR2 from the germline V gene are LGHNA and YSLEER. V was cut by 3 bases and J by 4 bases, with 15 bases left in between. CDR3 coding DNA: TGCGCCAGCAGCCAGACCGGGGGGCGCGGCTATGGCTACACCTTC. It codes for CASSQTGGRGYGYTF.

V gene TRBV7-2 combines with J gene TRBJ2-7; TRBD2 aligns across 13 bases. The length of the CDR3 is 15 residues. The germline V gene encodes CDR1 SGHTA and CDR2 FQGNSA. With V trimmed by 5 bases and J by 2 bases, 3 bases remained unmatched. This CDR3 is CASSTGLAGTYEQYF. The CDR3 DNA reads TGTGCCAGCAGCACGGGACTAGCGGGAACCTACGAGCAGTACTTC. Supplemented by reference TRBV7-2 and TRBJ2-7, the full variable domain reads GAGVSQSPSNKVTEKGKDVELRCDPISGHTALYWYRQSLGQGLEFLIYFQGNSAPDKSGLPSDRFSAERTGGSVSTLTIQRTQQEDSAVYLCASSTGLAGTYEQYFGPGTRLTVT.

V gene TRBV9 combines with J gene TRBJ2-5, with 10 bases fitting TRBD1. The germline V gene encodes CDR1 SGDLS and CDR2 YYNGEE. The CDR3 has 15 amino acids. V lost 3 bases to trimming and J lost 5 bases; unmatched junction nucleotides: 7. The CDR3 protein is CASSATGGGRETQYF. DNA of the CDR3: TGTGCCAGCAGCGCGACAGGGGGCGGGAGGGAGACCCAGTACTTC. The full variable domain, in which reference TRBV9 and TRBJ2-5 provide the parts outside the CDR3, is DSGVTQTPKHLITATGQRVTLRCSPRSGDLSVYWYQQSLDQGLQFLIQYYNGEERAKGNILERFSAQQFPDLHSELNLSSLELGDSALYFCASSATGGGRETQYFGPGTRLLVL.

The CDR3 region has the DNA TGCGCCAGCATGATACAGGGGAGTGGATCGAACACTGAAGCTTTCTTT. Its translation is CASMIQGSGSNTEAFF. The V and J genes are TRBV5-1 and TRBJ1-1; 7 bases line up with TRBD1. The J segment lost 1 base and the V segment lost 6 bases, leaving 12 bases of the junction unmatched. The CDR3 sequence is 16 residues long. Looked up from germline, CDR1 is SGHRS and CDR2 is YFSETQ.

This clonotype occurred many times. V usage is TRBV7-8 and J usage is TRBJ1-1; 9 nucleotides agree with TRBD1. The germline V gene encodes CDR1 SGHVS and CDR2 FQNEAQ. V lost 6 bases to trimming and J lost 4 bases; unmatched junction nucleotides: 6. This CDR3 contains 14 residues. As DNA, the CDR3 is TGTGCCAGCAGGAAAACAGGGGGCTTCACTGAAGCTTTCTTT. Amino acids: CASRKTGGFTEAFF.

The V gene is TRBV6-1, the J gene TRBJ2-7, with D uncertain. The CDR3 loop spans 15 amino acids. V shed 3 bases and J shed 3 bases, with 15 bases lying between them. In germline, CDR1 is MNHNS, CDR2 SASEGT. The CDR3 loop reads CASSEEQRFLYEQYF. The CDR3 DNA follows: TGTGCCAGCAGTGAGGAACAGCGTTTCCTCTACGAGCAGTACTTC.

This clonotype was observed once. A junction boundary mismatches the germline segment, possibly from a read error. CDR3 DNA: TGCGCCAGCACCTTGGACGGGAGCTCTGGAAACACCATATATTTT. Its translation: CASTLDGSSGNTIYF. The V call is TRBV5-1, the J call TRBJ1-3; no clear D gene. This CDR3 is 15 amino acids long. Germline V gene sequence: CDR1 SGHRS, CDR2 YFSETQ.

This clonotype was seen only a few times. The rearrangement joins TRBV5-1 to TRBJ1-5, with TRBD1 as a possible D gene (5 bases). CDR3 length: 16 amino acids. In germline, CDR1 is SGHRS, CDR2 YFSETQ. Trimming removed 4 bases at V and 0 bases at J, with 14 bases between. CDR3 loop: CASSQGTANSNQPQHF. As DNA, the CDR3 is TGCGCCAGCAGCCAAGGGACGGCTAATAGCAATCAGCCCCAGCATTTT.

The CDR3 DNA reads TGTGCCAGCACCCTTACAGGGAGTGACTATGGCTACACCTTC. Translating gives CASTLTGSDYGYTF. This chain links TRBV9 with TRBJ1-2; D perhaps matches TRBD1 (6 bases). The V gene's germline CDR1 is SGDLS and CDR2 YYNGEE. Trimming left V 6 bases short and J 3 bases short, with 15 bases between. The CDR3 is 14 residues long.

V is TRBV7-6 and J is TRBJ2-3; D call uncertain. Trimming took off 5 bases at V and 6 bases at J, with 12 bases between the two ends. Germline CDR1 reads SGHVS; CDR2 reads FNYEAQ. The CDR3 contains 13 residues. This chain's CDR3 is CASSRSRSDTQYF. In DNA form, the CDR3 reads TGTGCCAGCAGCCGTTCCCGATCGGATACGCAGTATTTT. Combining the CDR3 with reference TRBV7-6 and TRBJ2-3 gives the whole variable domain GAGVSQSPRYKVTKRGQDVALRCDPISGHVSLYWYRQALGQGPEFLTYFNYEAQQDKSGLPNDRFSAERPEGSISTLTIQRTEQRDSAMYRCASSRSRSDTQYFGPGTRLTVL.

This clonotype was counted only a few times. The chain recombines TRBV11-3 with TRBJ2-3; D might be TRBD1 or TRBD2, each matching 6 bases. The CDR3 loop spans 13 amino acids. V was cut by 4 bases and J by 7 bases, with 12 bases left in between. Germline V lookup: CDR1 SGHNT, CDR2 YENEEA. This chain's CDR3 is CASSSGGGYTQYF. In nucleotides, the CDR3 is TGTGCCAGCAGCTCAGGAGGGGGATATACGCAGTATTTT.